The T cell receptor beta chain described here comes from a study of cytomegalovirus exposure and HLA in healthy donors (dated by TCRdb to 2017 to 2019). Study-wide context: In an earlier analysis of 587 of the donors, roughly 300 Gb of sequence data and approximately 100 million unique TCR beta sequences from approximately 180 million T cells were reported. Roughly 300 gigabases of sequencing data and around 88 million unique TCR sequences made up an early release that covered under 750 HLA-typed donors. Of the 300 to 450 genotyped donors, roughly 76% were placed in the genetic ancestry cluster associated with self-reported Caucasian donors. The study aimed to test whether signatures of past pathogen exposure could be identified by cataloging public T cell receptors. The study used immunosequencing to profile the T cell repertoires of approximately 640 subjects and linked those repertoires to cytomegalovirus serostatus. A separate validation cohort of 100 to 150 different subjects was used in addition to the roughly 670-subject first cohort. The study combined high-throughput TCR immunosequencing, statistical association of individual TCRs with disease status, and machine learning to predict cytomegalovirus infection status. A later analysis re-examined previously published TCR beta repertoires from hundreds of donors and added high-resolution HLA genotyping to investigate patterns of TCR occurrence. The later analysis used no new phenotypic data to find candidate immune exposures, relying instead on TCR beta sequences and their occurrence across donors. An earlier analysis of around 540 of the donors applied high-throughput TCR beta sequencing to assess whether each TCR beta V gene segment acted as functional or pseudogenic. Donor age, sex, ethnicity and CMV serostatus were compiled alongside the repertoire data. A later genetic analysis used genome-wide SNP genotypes for about three fifths of the roughly 700 donors, treating that subset as a discovery cohort. Every discovery cohort repertoire had been produced on one sequencing platform. HLA typing covered class I and class II loci at four-digit resolution. The number of donors typed differed by locus, with about 620-630 for A, B, C, DRB1 and DQB1, around 500 for DQA1, 600 to 610 for DPA1, and 472 for DPB1. Roughly 5 DR-DQ haplotypes were handled as single units for association and clustering, since linkage in the cohort was strong. On average, around 240,000 unique TCR beta nucleotide sequences were sequenced per donor among 398 genotyped donors of the cohort, with 15% to 20% of those sequences being non-productive.

What the research found in general, with its limitations: Assigning TCR associations to individual alleles was difficult when HLA alleles, especially DR and DQ, strongly co-occurred. The only immune exposure information available for the cohort was CMV serostatus. Broadly in line with IMGT annotations, most TCR beta V segments showed up in productive rearrangements about 87% or about 30% of the time in an earlier analysis of 450 to 750 of the donors. Because counts were too low, seventeen rarely observed V segments, including chromosome 9 orphons, were left out of the earlier analysis of roughly 600 of the donors. A later genetic analysis reported fewer N-insertions in productive TCRs among donors in an Asian-associated ancestry cluster than the roughly 700-donor mean. The classifier was reported to diagnose cytomegalovirus status with high specificity and sensitivity in both the original and validation cohorts. The 87-base-pair reads could not distinguish some IMGT-functional V segments, including TRBV6-2 and TRBV6-3, so those segments were excluded. A few of the identified cytomegalovirus-associated TCR beta chains were confirmed in vitro to be specific for cytomegalovirus antigens. According to a later analysis, most CMV-associated TCR beta chains appeared to be HLA-restricted, and the HLA associations seemed to be driven largely by CMV exposure. A later genetic analysis associated a missense DCLRE1C variant with V-gene and J-gene trimming of TCR beta chains, and an independent cohort replicated the association. A later analysis associated 16,951 TCR beta sequences with specific HLA alleles at a false discovery rate of 0.05. In a later analysis, HLA-associated TCR beta chains were found to be more clonally expanded and to have lower generation probabilities than equally common non-associated chains. Because HLA typing was unavailable for some donors at each locus, only the typed subset was used in association tests. Across donors, most TCR sequences were observed very rarely, whereas some public TCRs were present in many individuals. A total of some 180 TCR beta chains were listed by the study as associated with cytomegalovirus. A further reported finding was that TCR beta sequences accurately predicted the HLA-A and HLA-B alleles for most subjects in the first cohort. The cohort was sequenced for TCR beta chains only, and without alpha or paired-chain data the features that could be detected were limited. A later analysis found that TCR association rates varied across HLA loci, with DRB1 alleles showing the most associated TCRs and HLA-C alleles the fewest. Several of the top co-occurrence clusters appeared to be linked to parvovirus B19, influenza, CMV and Epstein-Barr virus, according to a later analysis. The sequencing pipeline was judged likely to have produced a cluster of highly shared sequence variants as a technical artifact. Sequencing depth was assumed to be roughly uniform across donors in the presence/absence analyses, though that assumption may not hold. It was suggested by the authors that the approach could potentially be generalized to other disease states and immunological phenotypes. Correlated functional status among segregating V segments might be attributable to linkage disequilibrium, but an unknown experimental factor could not be ruled out.

Trimming takes 3 bases from V and 3 bases from J, and the germline ends sit 15 bases apart. Reading from cysteine to phenylalanine, the CDR3 counts 16 amino acids. Only the CDR3 DNA is retained, 48 bases long and in frame from the first base. CDR1 and CDR2, per the germline V gene, are SGHVS and FQNEAQ. Receptors were amplified or captured by the immunoSEQ multiplex PCR assay. The multiplex PCR relied on a mix of 60 forward primers for TCR Vbeta segments and 13 reverse primers for TCR Jbeta segments. The CDR3 region of rearranged TCR beta genes was amplified from genomic DNA by a multiplex PCR assay. Amplified TCR beta libraries were sequenced as 87-base-pair reads on the Illumina HiSeq System. As for the original processing: A later analysis counted some 74 million unique TCR beta chains across the 700 or so repertoires, and some 11 million of these chains were shared by at least two donors. Raw reads were error-corrected and collapsed into unique sequences by a nearest-neighbor algorithm in which closely related sequences were merged to remove PCR and sequencing errors. V, D and J gene segments were assigned by aligning CDR3 sequences to IMGT reference sequences. For a sequence to be retained, a match of at least six nucleotides to both a V gene segment and a J gene segment was required. A rearrangement was called productive if the CDR3 had no stop codons and remained in frame with V and J, and every other rearrangement was called non-productive. CDR3 was defined by IMGT convention, running from the second conserved V-encoded cysteine to the conserved J-encoded phenylalanine. Sequences without an unambiguous match to a single V gene segment were excluded from the earlier analysis of several hundred of the donors. An earlier analysis of several hundred of the donors called V segments functional above 56.7% productive rearrangements and segregating when the between-donor standard deviation exceeded 5%. To diagnose cytomegalovirus status from the catalog of TCR beta chain sequences, a statistical classification framework was built. A later analysis assigned V and J genes by comparing TCR nucleotide sequences with IMGT/GENE-DB human TR gene sequences. A later analysis assigned CDR3 sequences and most-parsimonious VDJ recombination scenarios with the TCRdist pipeline. In a later analysis, each TCR beta chain was defined by its CDR3 amino acid sequence together with its V-gene family, and reads without a unique V-gene family were excluded. As a way to deal with suspected cross-contamination and a sequencing artifact, a later analysis dropped over 550 nucleotide sequences that were highly shared and had low generation probability. In a later analysis, a clonal expansion index was calculated for each public chain from normalized within-repertoire ranks of inferred template counts. A later analysis computed generation probabilities with a VDJ recombination model fitted to out-of-frame rearrangements, and checked the results against IGoR. A later analysis scored TCR-TCR, TCR-HLA and TCR-CMV co-occurrence with hypergeometric tests, applying a repertoire-size bias correction to TCR pairs. In a later analysis, false discovery rates were estimated by permuting HLA or CMV assignments 20 times. In a later analysis, co-occurring TCRs were grouped using DBSCAN, and TCRdist sequence similarity was added for clustering within HLA-allele-positive subsets. Repertoires with fewer than 30,000 or more than 120,000 public chains, plus five repertoires with anomalous nucleotide sharing, were excluded from co-occurrence clustering. Imported from immuneACCESS, the table was reduced by TCRdb to in-frame sequences with V and J called. These copies leave out some clones; in studies compared against another copy, an unresolved V gene accounts for under half, and the cause of the remainder is not known. D and trimming come from the DNA, and the V and J calls and clone size come from that table. The sample yields 200,000 to 300,000 clones; 82% were counted once. The leading ten clones occupy approximately 5.3% of the sample.

With respect to this clone: Its antigen target is currently unknown. One base away there is no much larger clone; base qualities are not given.

The cohort comprised 670 or so healthy bone marrow donors. At the time of sampling, all cohort members were nominally healthy, though unrecorded immune exposures were likely present. The donor was CMV seropositive and was included in the group of 250 to 300 seropositive cohort members. Every donor gave a peripheral blood sample, and the peripheral blood mononuclear cells from that sample were used for TCR beta sequencing. The Qiagen DNeasy Blood Extraction Kit was used to extract genomic DNA from the blood cell samples. Sequencing used PBMCs. The V and J genes are TRBV7-8 and TRBJ2-1, and TRBD2 may be the D gene, going by 5 matching bases. The TCR was taken from a woman aged 40 to 55 in good health and CMV-seropositive. The nucleotides read TGTGCCAGCAGCTTGGCCCGGAGGCGGTACTACAATGAGCAGTTCTTC. Its amino acids are CASSLARRRYYNEQFF.